The sequence of this T cell receptor beta chain was determined in a study of T cells in pancreatic ductal adenocarcinoma. Findings and limits, study-wide: Unique clonotypes were about 8.2-fold more numerous in blood than in tumor. The resected cohort was biased toward the minority with early-stage disease. Tumors hold more CD45RO+ effector T cells, which may bias toward lower diversity. No significant tumor-blood clonality difference; means were about 0.12 and 0.073.

Comments on this clone: The antigen remains unidentified.

Surgery without prior neoadjuvant therapy was the treatment of the selected pancreatic ductal adenocarcinoma patients. V shed 3 bases and J 4 bases; nucleotides not matched to a gene: 10. Per germline, CDR1 KGHSH and CDR2 LQKENI. The CDR3 contains 16 residues. Profiled with immunoSEQ multiplex PCR; TCRdb holds only in-frame clones, not every one. This table holds around 94,000 clones, 90% to 95% found once. This chain connects TRBV18 to TRBJ2-3; TRBD1 matches 7 bases. Sequencing input: PBMCs. This TCR was sampled from a human donor with pancreatic ductal adenocarcinoma. DNA for the CDR3: TGTGCCAGCTCACCTACGCGTAAGACAGGGTCAGATACGCAGTATTTT. The encoded protein is CASSPTRKTGSDTQYF.